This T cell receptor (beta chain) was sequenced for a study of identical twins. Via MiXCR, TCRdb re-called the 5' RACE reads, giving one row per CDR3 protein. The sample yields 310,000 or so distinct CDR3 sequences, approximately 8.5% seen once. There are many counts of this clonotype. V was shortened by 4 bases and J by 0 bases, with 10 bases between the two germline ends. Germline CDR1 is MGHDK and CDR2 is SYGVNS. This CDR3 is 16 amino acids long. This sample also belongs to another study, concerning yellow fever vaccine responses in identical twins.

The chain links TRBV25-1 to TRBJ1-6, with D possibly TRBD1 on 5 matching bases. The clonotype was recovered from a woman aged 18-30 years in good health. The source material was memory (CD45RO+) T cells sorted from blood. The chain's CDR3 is CASSVGQSSYNSPLHF. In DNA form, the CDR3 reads TGTGCCAGCAGTGTAGGACAAAGCTCCTATAATTCACCCCTCCACTTT.